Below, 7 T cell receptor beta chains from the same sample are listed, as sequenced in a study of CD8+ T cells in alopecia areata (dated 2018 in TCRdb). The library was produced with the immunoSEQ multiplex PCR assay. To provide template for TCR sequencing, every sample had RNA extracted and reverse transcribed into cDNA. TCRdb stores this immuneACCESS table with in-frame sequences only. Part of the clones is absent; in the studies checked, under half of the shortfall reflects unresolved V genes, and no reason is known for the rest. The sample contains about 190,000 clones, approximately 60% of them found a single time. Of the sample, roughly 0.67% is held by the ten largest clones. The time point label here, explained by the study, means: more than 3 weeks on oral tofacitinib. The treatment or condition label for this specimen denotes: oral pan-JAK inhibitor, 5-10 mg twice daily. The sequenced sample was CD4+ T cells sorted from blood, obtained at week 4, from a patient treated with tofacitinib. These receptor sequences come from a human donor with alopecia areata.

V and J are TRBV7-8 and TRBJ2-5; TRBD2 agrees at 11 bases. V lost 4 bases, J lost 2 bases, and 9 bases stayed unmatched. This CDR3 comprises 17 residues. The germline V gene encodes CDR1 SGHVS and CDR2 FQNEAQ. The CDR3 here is CASSSPGLAGSQETQYF. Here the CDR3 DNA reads TGTGCCAGCAGCTCGCCCGGACTAGCGGGCTCACAAGAGACCCAGTACTTC.

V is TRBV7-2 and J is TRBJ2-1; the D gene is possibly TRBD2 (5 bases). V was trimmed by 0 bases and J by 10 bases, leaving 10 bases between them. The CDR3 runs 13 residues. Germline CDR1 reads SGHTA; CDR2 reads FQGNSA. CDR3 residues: CASSLALGVEQFF. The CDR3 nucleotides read TGTGCCAGCAGCTTAGCGCTGGGAGTGGAGCAGTTCTTC.

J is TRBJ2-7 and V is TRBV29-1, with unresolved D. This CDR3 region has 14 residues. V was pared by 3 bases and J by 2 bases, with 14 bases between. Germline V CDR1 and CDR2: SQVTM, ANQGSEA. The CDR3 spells CSVENPDAPYEQYF. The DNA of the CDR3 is TGCAGCGTTGAGAATCCGGACGCCCCCTACGAGCAGTACTTC.

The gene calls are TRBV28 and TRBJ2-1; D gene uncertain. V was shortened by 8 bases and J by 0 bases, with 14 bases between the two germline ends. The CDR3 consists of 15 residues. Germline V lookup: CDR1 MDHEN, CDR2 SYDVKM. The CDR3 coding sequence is TGTGCCAGCCAACCCGGCAGCATCTCCTACAATGAGCAGTTCTTC. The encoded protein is CASQPGSISYNEQFF.

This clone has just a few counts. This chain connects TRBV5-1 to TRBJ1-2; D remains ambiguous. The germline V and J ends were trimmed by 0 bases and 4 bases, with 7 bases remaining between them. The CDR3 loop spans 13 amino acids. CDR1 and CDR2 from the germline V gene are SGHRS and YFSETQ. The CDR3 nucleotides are TGCGCCAGCAGCTTGGGGTTTACCTATGGCTACACCTTC. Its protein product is CASSLGFTYGYTF.

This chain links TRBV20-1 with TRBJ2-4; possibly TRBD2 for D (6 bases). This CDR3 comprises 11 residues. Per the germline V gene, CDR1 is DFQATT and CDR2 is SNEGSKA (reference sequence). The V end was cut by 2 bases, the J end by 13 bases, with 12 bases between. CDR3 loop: CSARFGGPQYF. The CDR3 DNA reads TGCAGTGCTAGATTCGGGGGACCGCAGTACTTC.

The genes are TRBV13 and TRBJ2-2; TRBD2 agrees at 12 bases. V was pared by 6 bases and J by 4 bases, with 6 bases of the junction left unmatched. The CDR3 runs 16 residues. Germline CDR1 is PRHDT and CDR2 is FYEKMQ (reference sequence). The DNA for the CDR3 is TGTGCCAGCAGTGACCTAGCGGGAGGGCTCACCGGGGAGCTGTTTTTT. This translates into CASSDLAGGLTGELFF.